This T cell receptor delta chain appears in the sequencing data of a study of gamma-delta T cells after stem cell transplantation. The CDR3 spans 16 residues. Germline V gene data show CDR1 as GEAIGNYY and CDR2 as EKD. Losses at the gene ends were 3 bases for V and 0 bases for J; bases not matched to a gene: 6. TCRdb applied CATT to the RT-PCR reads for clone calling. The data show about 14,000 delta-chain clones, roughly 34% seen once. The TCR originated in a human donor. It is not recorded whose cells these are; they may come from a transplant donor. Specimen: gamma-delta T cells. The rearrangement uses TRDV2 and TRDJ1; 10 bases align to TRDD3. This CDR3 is CACDAPTGGYTDKLIF. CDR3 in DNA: TGTGCCTGTGACGCTCCCACTGGGGGATACACCGATAAACTCATCTTT.